The present TCR beta chain was sequenced within a study of blood T cell repertoires in COVID-19. Study-wide background: The samples span acute and convalescent COVID-19 from the United States, Italy and Spain. From T cells, B-cell-depleted T cells, or PBMCs came the material, which was cDNA or gDNA.

In the source study's methods: From reference gene primer amplification, estimates of nucleated cell counts were derived. Assay: immunoSEQ multiplex PCR; the TCRdb copy retains only in-frame clones and omits some. V and J calls and clone size are given by that table; D and trimming were obtained from the DNA. The sample includes 250,000 or so clones, approximately 91% of them seen just once. J gave up 8 bases and V 5 bases, and 7 bases lay outside the gene matches. Germline CDR1 is LNHDA and CDR2 is SQIVND (reference sequence). This CDR3 contains 15 residues. The sequence derives from a woman between 25 and 40 years old with acute or convalescent COVID-19. The rearrangement links TRBV19 to TRBJ2-1, with 12 bases identical to TRBD2. The sequenced sample was peripheral blood. CDR3 DNA sequence: TGTGCCAGTAGTGCTGGACTAGCGGGACTCGATGAGCAGTTCTTC. Protein product: CASSAGLAGLDEQFF.